The T cell receptor beta chain under discussion was sequenced for a study of T-cell reconstitution after alpha-beta-depleted transplantation in children. The germline gives CDR1 SNHLY, CDR2 FYNNEI. The CDR3 has 15 amino acids. V lost 0 bases and J lost 0, with 9 bases in between. Preparing the TCRbeta library involved the use of unique molecular identifiers. MiXCR, applied by TCRdb to the PCR reads, yields one record per CDR3 protein. The sample has 490,000 or so distinct CDR3 sequences, around an eighth seen once. The source was PBMCs from the stem cell graft donor, collected from the stem cell graft. The source is a human donor who donated a stem cell graft to a child with combined immunodeficiency. The rearrangement uses TRBV2 and TRBJ2-7; D is unclear. DNA for the CDR3: TGTGCCAGCAGTGAAGCTCGGCGTTCCTCCTACGAGCAGTACTTC. This gives the protein CASSEARRSSYEQYF.